The rows below give T cell receptor beta chains drawn from one sample of a study of beta chain features in type 1 diabetes. TCRdb's copy holds only in-frame clones and misses some; the assay was immunoSEQ multiplex PCR. The sample carries 200,000 to 250,000 clones, 9.5% to 13% recorded once. Input material: central memory CD4+ T cells from blood. The receptors stem from a man aged 18 to 29 in good health. CDR3s include the opening cysteine and the closing phenylalanine or tryptophan. The order of the fields is clone size, V gene, D gene, J gene, CDR3 protein, CDR3 DNA. A D gene is named only where the DNA matches it firmly. Clone size is shown for a subset of rows, as once, few, many or a class of expanded clone.

abundance: few
v_gene: TRBV28
d_gene: .
j_gene: TRBJ2-1
CDR3aa: CASGSRTGGADEQFF
CDR3nt: TGTGCCAGCGGCTCACGGACTGGAGGGGCTGATGAGCAGTTCTTC

abundance: .
v_gene: TRBV30
d_gene: .
j_gene: TRBJ2-1
CDR3aa: CAAGTDSYNEQFF
CDR3nt: TGTGCCGCCGGGACCGACTCCTACAATGAGCAGTTCTTC

abundance: few
v_gene: TRBV6-1
d_gene: .
j_gene: TRBJ2-7
CDR3aa: CASRSDGYEQYF
CDR3nt: TGTGCCAGCAGGTCGGACGGGTACGAGCAGTACTTC

abundance: few
v_gene: TRBV11-2
d_gene: TRBD1
j_gene: TRBJ1-3
CDR3aa: CASSLRDREHTIYF
CDR3nt: TGTGCCAGCAGCCTCCGGGACAGGGAACACACCATATATTTT

abundance: few
v_gene: TRBV2
d_gene: .
j_gene: TRBJ2-3
CDR3aa: CASSVYRYTDTQYF
CDR3nt: TGTGCCAGCAGTGTGTATAGGTACACAGATACGCAGTATTTT

abundance: .
v_gene: TRBV7-2
d_gene: TRBD1
j_gene: TRBJ2-3
CDR3aa: CASSSLGGVGTDTQYF
CDR3nt: TGTGCCAGCAGCTCCTTAGGGGGCGTCGGGACAGATACGCAGTATTTT

abundance: .
v_gene: TRBV27
d_gene: .
j_gene: TRBJ2-1
CDR3aa: CASSDTWTRMDNEQFF
CDR3nt: TGTGCCAGCAGTGATACCTGGACACGGATGGACAATGAGCAGTTCTTC

abundance: .
v_gene: TRBV29-1
d_gene: TRBD1
j_gene: TRBJ2-2
CDR3aa: CSARVTGGTGELFF
CDR3nt: TGCAGCGCACGGGTGACAGGGGGCACCGGGGAGCTGTTTTTT

abundance: .
v_gene: TRBV4-2
d_gene: TRBD1
j_gene: TRBJ2-3
CDR3aa: CASSQGQGSDTQYF
CDR3nt: TGTGCCAGCAGCCAAGGACAGGGTTCGGATACGCAGTATTTT

abundance: .
v_gene: TRBV28
d_gene: .
j_gene: TRBJ1-4
CDR3aa: CASSYPKGYEKLFF
CDR3nt: TGTGCCAGCAGTTACCCCAAGGGGTATGAAAAACTGTTTTTT

abundance: few
v_gene: TRBV7-2
d_gene: TRBD2
j_gene: TRBJ2-5
CDR3aa: CASSLSGRAETQYF
CDR3nt: TGTGCCAGCAGTCTTAGCGGGAGGGCGGAGACCCAGTACTTC

abundance: few
v_gene: TRBV30
d_gene: TRBD1
j_gene: TRBJ2-5
CDR3aa: CALGQGEKTQYF
CDR3nt: TGTGCCCTCGGGCAGGGGGAAAAGACCCAGTACTTC

abundance: many
v_gene: TRBV27
d_gene: .
j_gene: TRBJ2-7
CDR3aa: CASSLLAGGVSYEQYF
CDR3nt: TGTGCCAGCAGTTTGCTGGCCGGCGGGGTCTCCTACGAGCAGTACTTC

abundance: few
v_gene: TRBV18
d_gene: TRBD2
j_gene: TRBJ2-1
CDR3aa: CASSRSEAGDYEQFF
CDR3nt: TGTGCCAGCTCCAGAAGCGAGGCGGGAGATTATGAGCAGTTCTTC

abundance: .
v_gene: TRBV2
d_gene: .
j_gene: TRBJ2-5
CDR3aa: CASDDTEETQYF
CDR3nt: TGTGCCAGCGACGACACCGAAGAGACCCAGTACTTC

abundance: few
v_gene: TRBV6-1
d_gene: .
j_gene: TRBJ1-1
CDR3aa: CAISESLQGRGRTEAFF
CDR3nt: TGTGCCATCAGTGAGTCGTTACAGGGTAGGGGGAGGACTGAAGCTTTCTTT

abundance: few
v_gene: TRBV7-2
d_gene: .
j_gene: TRBJ2-7
CDR3aa: CASSLARGNQQYF
CDR3nt: TGTGCCAGCAGCTTAGCCCGCGGGAACCAGCAGTACTTC

abundance: .
v_gene: TRBV27
d_gene: .
j_gene: TRBJ2-7
CDR3aa: CASSPSGSWNYEQYF
CDR3nt: TGTGCCAGCAGTCCCTCAGGGTCGTGGAACTACGAGCAGTACTTC

abundance: many
v_gene: TRBV12-2
d_gene: .
j_gene: TRBJ2-6
CDR3aa: CASRRWGSSGANVLTF
CDR3nt: TGTGCAAGTCGCCGTTGGGGTTCCTCTGGGGCCAACGTCCTGACTTTC

abundance: few
v_gene: TRBV11-2
d_gene: .
j_gene: TRBJ2-1
CDR3aa: CASSLDRGALNEQFF
CDR3nt: TGTGCCAGCAGCTTAGATCGGGGAGCCCTGAATGAGCAGTTCTTC

abundance: .
v_gene: TRBV27
d_gene: .
j_gene: TRBJ1-5
CDR3aa: CASSQITRGSNQPQHF
CDR3nt: TGTGCCAGCAGCCAGATCACCCGAGGAAGCAATCAGCCCCAGCATTTT

abundance: few
v_gene: TRBV5-4
d_gene: .
j_gene: TRBJ1-1
CDR3aa: CASSLPASTNTEAFF
CDR3nt: TGTGCCAGCAGCCTCCCCGCGTCGACGAACACTGAAGCTTTCTTT

abundance: .
v_gene: TRBV12-5
d_gene: .
j_gene: TRBJ1-1
CDR3aa: CASGRWNTEAFF
CDR3nt: TGTGCTAGTGGTCGGTGGAACACTGAAGCTTTCTTT

abundance: .
v_gene: TRBV18
d_gene: TRBD1
j_gene: TRBJ2-1
CDR3aa: CASSPGTVDEQFF
CDR3nt: TGTGCCAGCTCACCAGGGACAGTGGATGAGCAGTTCTTC

abundance: .
v_gene: TRBV7-2
d_gene: TRBD1
j_gene: TRBJ1-1
CDR3aa: CASSWTGSEAFF
CDR3nt: TGTGCCAGCAGCTGGACAGGGTCTGAAGCTTTCTTT

abundance: few
v_gene: TRBV28
d_gene: .
j_gene: TRBJ1-1
CDR3aa: CASAREKGNTEAFF
CDR3nt: TGTGCCAGCGCCCGGGAGAAGGGGAACACTGAAGCTTTCTTT

abundance: .
v_gene: TRBV5-1
d_gene: .
j_gene: TRBJ1-4
CDR3aa: CASSLEALGEKLFF
CDR3nt: TGCGCCAGCAGCTTGGAAGCGTTAGGTGAAAAACTGTTTTTT

abundance: few
v_gene: TRBV2
d_gene: TRBD1
j_gene: TRBJ1-5
CDR3aa: CASSRDRAFGQPQHF
CDR3nt: TGTGCCAGCAGTCGGGACAGGGCCTTCGGACAGCCCCAGCATTTT

abundance: .
v_gene: TRBV11-2
d_gene: .
j_gene: TRBJ2-2
CDR3aa: CACSLISGRDTGELFF
CDR3nt: TGTGCCTGCAGCTTAATCTCTGGTCGAGACACCGGGGAGCTGTTTTTT

abundance: .
v_gene: TRBV7-7
d_gene: TRBD2
j_gene: TRBJ2-5
CDR3aa: CASSRTSGRVGETQYF
CDR3nt: TGTGCCAGCAGCAGGACTAGCGGGAGGGTAGGAGAGACCCAGTACTTC

abundance: few
v_gene: TRBV20-1
d_gene: .
j_gene: TRBJ1-4
CDR3aa: CSASSLTQLFF
CDR3nt: TGCAGTGCTAGTTCTCTGACCCAACTGTTTTTT

abundance: few
v_gene: TRBV7-9
d_gene: .
j_gene: TRBJ2-7
CDR3aa: CASTAGYEQYF
CDR3nt: TGTGCCAGCACCGCGGGCTACGAGCAGTACTTC

abundance: .
v_gene: TRBV30
d_gene: .
j_gene: TRBJ1-5
CDR3aa: CAWDYGPGQPQHF
CDR3nt: TGTGCCTGGGACTACGGGCCGGGTCAGCCCCAGCATTTT

abundance: .
v_gene: TRBV5-4
d_gene: TRBD2
j_gene: TRBJ2-2
CDR3aa: CASNQITGTSTGELFF
CDR3nt: TGTGCCAGCAACCAGATAACCGGGACTAGCACCGGGGAGCTGTTTTTT

abundance: few
v_gene: TRBV23-1
d_gene: .
j_gene: TRBJ2-4
CDR3aa: CASSQEVRNIQYF
CDR3nt: TGCGCCAGCAGCCAAGAAGTTAGAAACATTCAGTACTTC

abundance: .
v_gene: TRBV14
d_gene: .
j_gene: TRBJ2-7
CDR3aa: CASSQVGQTTYEQYF
CDR3nt: TGTGCCAGCAGCCAAGTCGGACAGACAACCTACGAGCAGTACTTC

abundance: many
v_gene: TRBV10-2
d_gene: .
j_gene: TRBJ2-1
CDR3aa: CASSGTSRVGYNEQFF
CDR3nt: TGCGCCAGCAGCGGAACCTCCAGGGTAGGCTACAATGAGCAGTTCTTC

abundance: .
v_gene: TRBV4-3
d_gene: .
j_gene: TRBJ1-4
CDR3aa: CASSQDRAEAEKLFF
CDR3nt: TGCGCCAGCAGCCAAGATCGGGCAGAGGCTGAAAAACTGTTTTTT

abundance: few
v_gene: TRBV29-1
d_gene: .
j_gene: TRBJ1-4
CDR3aa: CSAEAGEKLFF
CDR3nt: TGCAGCGCGGAGGCGGGTGAAAAACTGTTTTTT

abundance: .
v_gene: TRBV29-1
d_gene: TRBD1
j_gene: TRBJ1-2
CDR3aa: CSVEDQGGGYTF
CDR3nt: TGCAGCGTTGAGGATCAGGGGGGTGGCTACACCTTC

abundance: few
v_gene: TRBV30
d_gene: .
j_gene: TRBJ2-6
CDR3aa: CAWRSSGANVLTF
CDR3nt: TGTGCCTGGAGGAGCTCTGGGGCCAACGTCCTGACTTTC

abundance: .
v_gene: TRBV7-2
d_gene: TRBD2
j_gene: TRBJ2-1
CDR3aa: CASSFRLAGDEQFF
CDR3nt: TGTGCCAGCAGCTTTAGGCTAGCGGGAGATGAGCAGTTCTTC